The next 28 T cell receptor beta chains were all read from a single sample in a study of T cells in tuberculosis. Specified time point: new active TB diagnosis, blood taken before or within 7 days of starting treatment. Assay used: immunoSEQ multiplex PCR; TCRdb lists only in-frame clones, some missing. The sample includes over 30,000 clones, under 95% of them seen just once. The sample consisted of PBMCs, taken at tuberculosis diagnosis. The receptor source for this set is an adult with tuberculosis.

The rearrangement links TRBV28 to TRBJ2-7, with 8 bases that match TRBD1. Germline CDR1 and CDR2: MDHEN and SYDVKM. Trimming took 5 bases from V and 6 from J; bases not matched to a gene: 6. The length of the CDR3 is 13 residues. CDR3 DNA: TGTGCCAGCAGTCCGGGGACAGGTAGCGAGCAGTACTTC. Translation: CASSPGTGSEQYF.

The CDR3 DNA is TGTGCCAGCTCACCACCGGGGCAGAACATTCAGTACTTC. Protein product: CASSPPGQNIQYF. This chain connects TRBV18 to TRBJ2-4; tentative D call: TRBD1 (5 bases). The CDR3 loop spans 13 amino acids. The germline V and J ends were trimmed by 0 bases and 7 bases, with 7 bases remaining between them. CDR1 KGHSH and CDR2 LQKENI come from the germline V gene.

This sequence joins TRBV7-6 and TRBJ2-7; D perhaps matches TRBD1 (6 bases). The germline CDR1 and CDR2 sequences are SGHVS and FNYEAQ. Trimming stripped 5 bases from V and 2 bases from J, with 19 bases between. The CDR3 loop spans 16 amino acids. The CDR3 DNA sequence: TGTGCCAGCAGCCCCGGACAGTCCTTCACGACCTACGAGCAGTACTTC. Translation: CASSPGQSFTTYEQYF.

This sequence joins TRBV6-1 and TRBJ2-1; D may be TRBD2 (6 bases). Trimming took off 7 bases at V and 3 bases at J, with 10 bases between the two ends. CDR3 size: 13 residues. Germline V gene lookup returns CDR1 MNHNS and CDR2 SASEGT. In DNA form, the CDR3 reads TGTGCCAGCATGGGGACTTACTACAATGAGCAGTTCTTC. Protein product: CASMGTYYNEQFF.

The genes are TRBV13 and TRBJ2-1; 8 nucleotides line up with TRBD2. The CDR3 extends over 14 amino acids. Germline values: CDR1 PRHDT, CDR2 FYEKMQ (reference sequence). The junction had 4 bases not matched to a gene; V was cut back by 3 bases and J by 6 bases. CDR3 sequence reads: CASSFGRAVNEQFF. The CDR3 region has the DNA TGTGCCAGCAGCTTCGGGAGGGCCGTCAATGAGCAGTTCTTC.

The chain employs TRBV28 and TRBJ1-1, with D possibly matching TRBD1 (5 bases). Trimming shortened V by 5 bases and J by 1 base, and 14 bases separated the two germline ends. The germline CDR1 and CDR2 sequences are MDHEN and SYDVKM. CDR3 length: 15 residues. The CDR3: CASSPSGIGNTEAFF. The CDR3 bases are TGTGCCAGCAGTCCATCAGGGATTGGGAACACTGAAGCTTTCTTT.

J is TRBJ1-1 and V is TRBV5-4; TRBD1 might be the D (6 bases). The CDR3 is 15 residues long. Germline values: CDR1 SGHNT, CDR2 YYREEE (reference sequence). Trimming took off 4 bases at V and 1 base at J, with 14 bases between the two ends. The CDR3 bases are TGTGCCAGCAGCGGGACACTTATAGGGAACACTGAAGCTTTCTTT. Amino acids: CASSGTLIGNTEAFF.

The chain carries TRBV28 and TRBJ1-1; D possibly corresponds to TRBD1 (5 bases). The CDR3 runs 16 residues. Germline V gives CDR1 MDHEN, CDR2 SYDVKM. The ends were cut back, 4 bases at V and 4 bases at J, with 19 bases in the middle. CDR3 DNA sequence: TGTGCCAGCAGTTCTGGCGCGGGGCTTGGAAGCACTGAAGCTTTCTTT. This gives the protein CASSSGAGLGSTEAFF.

Here the CDR3 reads CASSLSRPGHPDSGNTIYF. The CDR3 nucleotides read TGTGCCAGCAGCTTAAGCCGGCCTGGACACCCGGACTCTGGAAACACCATATATTTT. The rearrangement uses TRBV11-3 and TRBJ1-3; TRBD1 might be the D (5 bases). The CDR3 is made up of 19 amino acids. CDR1 and CDR2 (germline): SGHNT, YENEEA. The V and J ends lost 2 bases and 0 bases respectively, with 20 bases between them.

The genes are TRBV2 and TRBJ1-3; D might be TRBD1 (5 bases). This CDR3 is 14 amino acids long. Deletions cut 9 bases from V and 0 bases from J, with 12 bases between. Germline assignment: CDR1 SNHLY and CDR2 FYNNEI. The DNA of the CDR3 is TGTGCCAGTCATACAGGTAGCTCTGGAAACACCATATATTTT. This codes for CASHTGSSGNTIYF.

The chain has TRBV2 and TRBJ1-6; 11 nucleotides line up with TRBD1. V trimming: 4 bases; J trimming: 9 bases; junction bases outside the gene matches: 2. The CDR3 loop spans 14 amino acids. Looked up from germline, CDR1 is SNHLY and CDR2 is FYNNEI. The CDR3 is CASSGTGGFSPLHF. The CDR3, as DNA: TGTGCCAGCAGTGGGACAGGGGGCTTTTCACCCCTCCACTTT.

The chain has TRBV4-1 and TRBJ2-2; TRBD1 matches 8 bases. CDR3 length: 16 residues. CDR1 is MGHRA, CDR2 YSYEKL, per germline. With V trimmed by 6 bases and J by 7 bases, 13 bases remained unmatched. CDR3 region: CASSLVQGARVGELFF. The CDR3, as DNA: TGCGCCAGCAGTCTTGTCCAGGGGGCGCGGGTCGGGGAGCTGTTTTTT.

The J gene is TRBJ2-6, the V gene TRBV7-9, with TRBD1 matching 7 bases. The CDR3 has 18 amino acids. The germline V gene has CDR1 SEHNR and CDR2 FQNEAQ (reference sequence). V shed 1 base, J shed 4 bases, and the junction held 10 bases outside the gene matches. CDR3 bases: TGTGCCAGCAGCTTAGGCCAAACAAGGGGGCCAGGGGCCAACGTCCTGACTTTC. This codes for CASSLGQTRGPGANVLTF. Complete variable domain (other parts from reference TRBV7-9 and TRBJ2-6): DTGVSQNPRHKITKRGQNVTFRCDPISEHNRLYWYRQTLGQGPEFLTYFQNEAQLEKSRLLSDRFSAERPKGSFSTLEIQRTEQGDSAMYLCASSLGQTRGPGANVLTFGAGSRLTVL.

The CDR3 is CSARKGPDSYEQYF. The CDR3 DNA follows: TGCAGCGCCCGGAAGGGGCCTGACTCCTACGAGCAGTACTTC. This sequence joins TRBV29-1 and TRBJ2-7, with TRBD1 as a possible D gene (5 bases). Per the germline V gene, CDR1 is SQVTM and CDR2 is ANQGSEA. The CDR3 is 14 amino acids. Deletions cut 7 bases from V and 0 bases from J, with 16 bases between.

This chain connects TRBV5-1 to TRBJ1-2; D not certain. The germline V gene encodes CDR1 SGHRS and CDR2 YFSETQ. The V gene lost 4 bases and the J gene lost 2 bases, with 12 bases spanning the gap. This CDR3 comprises 14 residues. CDR3 residues: CASSLDPQNYGYTF. The CDR3 coding sequence is TGCGCCAGCAGCCTGGACCCACAGAACTATGGCTACACCTTC.

V and J are TRBV5-1 and TRBJ2-7; D call uncertain. From germline, CDR1 is SGHRS and CDR2 YFSETQ. CDR3 length: 11 residues. V lost 3 bases to trimming and J lost 4 bases, with 5 bases between them. The CDR3 loop is CASSSQYEQYF. The CDR3 DNA sequence: TGCGCCAGCAGCTCGCAGTACGAGCAGTACTTC.

The V and J genes are TRBV6-9 and TRBJ2-7, with D perhaps TRBD2 (5 bases). This CDR3 comprises 16 residues. Germline loops: CDR1 MNHGY, CDR2 SVAAGI. Trimming cost V 0 bases and J 5 bases, with 17 bases left between them. CDR3 in DNA: TGTGCCAGCAGTTATTCGCCGGGGAGCGGTTCCGACGAGCAGTACTTC. This translates into CASSYSPGSGSDEQYF.

The chain employs TRBV6-6 and TRBJ1-5; TRBD1 might be the D (6 bases). In germline, CDR1 is MNHNY, CDR2 SVGAGI (reference sequence). Trimming pared 5 bases from V and 0 bases from J, leaving 14 bases between. The CDR3 is made up of 16 amino acids. CDR3 coding DNA: TGTGCCAGCAGTAAGACAGGCTCCTATAGCAATCAGCCCCAGCATTTT. This codes for CASSKTGSYSNQPQHF.

The chain couples TRBV21-1 to TRBJ1-3. TRBV21-1 is a known pseudogene. This CDR3 has 15 amino acids. CDR3 coding DNA: TGTGCCAGCAGCCCCCAGTACTATTCTGGAAACACCATATATTTT. Translating it yields CASSPQYYSGNTIYF.

V gene TRBV10-3 combines with J gene TRBJ2-7, with TRBD1 identical over 9 bases. The germline V gene has CDR1 ENHRY and CDR2 SYGVKD. The CDR3 extends over 13 amino acids. V was pared by 8 bases and J by 4 bases, with 6 bases of the junction left unmatched. The CDR3, as DNA: TGTGCCATCTCCCCGGGACAGGGATACGAGCAGTACTTC. Amino acids: CAISPGQGYEQYF.

The chain combines TRBV29-1 with TRBJ2-2; tentative D call: TRBD1 (6 bases). The CDR3 runs to 14 residues. Trimming shortened V by 2 bases and J by 0 bases, and 7 bases separated the two germline ends. Germline lookup yields CDR1 SQVTM and CDR2 ANQGSEA. CDR3 sequence (DNA): TGCAGCGTTGAACGACAGGCGAACACCGGGGAGCTGTTTTTT. As protein: CSVERQANTGELFF.

The chain combines TRBV2 with TRBJ2-3; a possible D gene is TRBD2 (6 bases). CDR3 length: 15 amino acids. Per the germline V gene, CDR1 is SNHLY and CDR2 is FYNNEI. V was shortened by 6 bases and J by 0 bases, with 13 bases between the two germline ends. DNA of the CDR3: TGTGCCAGCAGGGACCGGGAGTTTAGCACAGATACGCAGTATTTT. Its translation is CASRDREFSTDTQYF. Looking up the rest from reference TRBV2 and TRBJ2-3 gives the full variable domain: EPEVTQTPSHQVTQMGQEVILRCVPISNHLYFYWYRQILGQKVEFLVSFYNNEISEKSEIFDDQFSVERPDGSNFTLKIRSTKLEDSAMYFCASRDREFSTDTQYFGPGTRLTVL.

The chain joins TRBV19 to TRBJ1-3, with D maybe TRBD1 (5 bases). V lost 10 bases to trimming and J lost 3 bases, with 13 bases between them. The CDR3 runs to 13 residues. CDR1 is LNHDA, CDR2 SQIVND, per germline (reference sequence). The DNA for the CDR3 is TGTGCCACGCAGGGCGTCGGTGGAAACACCATATATTTT. Protein product: CATQGVGGNTIYF.

V gene TRBV2 combines with J gene TRBJ1-3; possibly TRBD1 for D (6 bases). CDR1 is SNHLY and CDR2 is FYNNEI in the germline V gene. Trimming removed 2 bases from V and 0 bases from J, with 8 bases in between. This CDR3 comprises 15 residues. The CDR3 nucleotides read TGTGCCAGCAGTGAAACCAGGGGCTCTGGAAACACCATATATTTT. This translates into CASSETRGSGNTIYF.

The CDR3, as DNA: TGTGCCAGCAGCTTAGCGGGAGGGCAAGATACGCAGTATTTT. Translated, it gives CASSLAGGQDTQYF. V is TRBV11-2 and J is TRBJ2-3; the match to TRBD2 covers 8 bases. This CDR3 contains 14 residues. V lost 1 base and J lost 5; bases outside the gene matches: 2. The V gene's germline CDR1 is SGHAT and CDR2 FQNNGV.

V is TRBV5-1 and J is TRBJ2-1; 11 nucleotides match TRBD2. The junction had 3 bases not matched to a gene; V was cut back by 4 bases and J by 6 bases. Germline-derived CDR1 and CDR2 are SGHRS and YFSETQ. The CDR3 is 14 residues long. The CDR3 DNA reads as TGCGCCAGCAGCCAGACTAGCGGGGTCAATGAGCAGTTCTTC. Amino acid sequence: CASSQTSGVNEQFF.

V gene TRBV6-4 combines with J gene TRBJ2-5; D call uncertain. The CDR3 totals 16 residues. The germline gives CDR1 MRHNA, CDR2 SNTAGT. Between the trimmed V and J ends, which lost 8 bases and 0 bases, there was a span of 19 bases. The CDR3 loop is CASSEKVQPHQETQYF. The CDR3 region has the DNA TGTGCCAGCTCGGAGAAGGTCCAACCCCACCAAGAGACCCAGTACTTC.

In its sample, this clone was seen once. A junction end diverges from the germline sequence, so it may reflect a read error. The V and J genes are TRBV9 and TRBJ1-1; 7 nucleotides match TRBD1. CDR1 is SGDLS and CDR2 is YYNGEE in the germline V gene. This CDR3 has 14 residues. In nucleotides, the CDR3 is TGTGCCGGCAGCGCCCAGGGGGGAAACACTGAAGCTTTCTTT. It yields the protein CAGSAQGGNTEAFF.